A single sample gave rise to the 21 T cell receptor beta chains below, sequenced in a study of blood T cell repertoires in COVID-19 (dated by TCRdb to 2019 to 2021). To prepare the library, the immunoSEQ multiplex PCR assay was applied. TCRdb limited this immuneACCESS table to in-frame rearrangements with V and J called. A share of clones is missing; checked studies link under half to unresolved V genes, and the rest is unexplained. For this sample there are about 190,000 clones; roughly 84% appear just once. In total, the top ten clones hold about 10% of the sample. Input material: peripheral blood. The origin of the receptors is a woman of 80 years or more with active or convalescent COVID-19.

The chain links TRBV18 to TRBJ1-1; D is ambiguous. The germline CDR1 and CDR2 sequences are KGHSH and LQKENI. The germline V and J ends were trimmed by 0 bases and 1 base, with 9 bases remaining between them. This CDR3 comprises 15 residues. The CDR3 DNA reads TGTGCCAGCTCACCACCTCGCCAGGCGAACACTGAAGCTTTCTTT. Translated: CASSPPRQANTEAFF.

The chain has TRBV6-2 or TRBV6-3 and TRBJ2-4; 9 nucleotides agree with TRBD2. Losses at the gene ends were 6 bases for V and 7 bases for J; bases not matched to a gene: 13. The CDR3 consists of 16 residues. Germline CDR1 and CDR2: MNHEY and SVGEGT. CDR3 protein: CASSQLKGLARNIQYF. As DNA, the CDR3 is TGTGCCAGCAGCCAACTGAAGGGACTAGCTCGGAACATTCAGTACTTC.

This chain uses TRBV5-1 with TRBJ1-2; D perhaps matches TRBD1 (6 bases). The V end was cut by 4 bases, the J end by 2 bases, with 12 bases between. There are 14 residues in the CDR3. Per germline, CDR1 SGHRS and CDR2 YFSETQ. The CDR3 bases are TGCGCCAGCAGCCAGGGGCAACCGAACTATGGCTACACCTTC. Protein sequence: CASSQGQPNYGYTF.

The chain links TRBV18 to TRBJ1-3, with D unresolved. This CDR3 region has 18 residues. Per the germline V gene, CDR1 is KGHSH and CDR2 is LQKENI. V shed 2 bases and J shed 4 bases, with 21 bases lying between them. The CDR3 region is CASSPTVSDGRVGNTIYF. As DNA, the CDR3 is TGTGCCAGCTCACCAACTGTATCAGATGGGCGAGTGGGAAACACCATATATTTT.

J is TRBJ2-5 and V is TRBV5-4; weak D call: TRBD2 (5 bases). CDR1 SGHNT and CDR2 YYREEE come from the germline V gene (reference sequence). This CDR3 region has 16 residues. V gave up 0 bases and J gave up 5 bases, with 17 bases separating them. CDR3 loop: CASSLDLGSRGETQYF. The DNA of the CDR3 is TGTGCCAGCAGCTTGGATCTCGGGTCCCGAGGGGAGACCCAGTACTTC.

The V call is TRBV20-1, the J call TRBJ2-7, with TRBD2 as a possible D gene (5 bases). Germline V CDR1 and CDR2: DFQATT, SNEGSKA (reference sequence). This CDR3 is built from 11 residues. V lost 3 bases to trimming and J lost 4 bases, with 7 bases between them. The CDR3 sequence: CSARRVYEQYF. CDR3 coding DNA: TGCAGTGCTAGGCGGGTGTACGAGCAGTACTTC.

This clone has just one count. The rearrangement uses TRBV29-1 and TRBJ2-7; tentatively, D is TRBD1 (6 bases). Trimming stripped 3 bases from V and 0 bases from J, with 6 bases between. CDR1 is SQVTM and CDR2 is ANQGSEA in the germline V gene. This CDR3 contains 12 residues. CDR3 nucleotide sequence: TGCAGCGTTGAGGACAGCTCCTACGAGCAGTACTTC. Residues: CSVEDSSYEQYF.

The rearrangement joins TRBV9 to TRBJ2-1; 8 positions match TRBD2. This CDR3 has 16 residues. Germline V gene lookup returns CDR1 SGDLS and CDR2 YYNGEE. V lost 0 bases to trimming and J lost 8 bases; unmatched junction nucleotides: 10. The CDR3 is CASSVGGGTRHDEQFF. CDR3 bases: TGTGCCAGCAGCGTAGGTGGAGGGACTAGACATGATGAGCAGTTCTTC. Filled out from reference TRBV9 and TRBJ2-1, the complete variable domain reads DSGVTQTPKHLITATGQRVTLRCSPRSGDLSVYWYQQSLDQGLQFLIQYYNGEERAKGNILERFSAQQFPDLHSELNLSSLELGDSALYFCASSVGGGTRHDEQFFGPGTRLTVL.

The CDR3 sequence is CASSLRLAGYTEAFF. The CDR3 bases are TGTGCCAGCAGCTTGCGCCTGGCGGGGTACACTGAAGCTTTCTTT. The V gene is TRBV5-4, the J gene TRBJ1-1; D is undetermined. Trimming left V 1 base short and J 3 bases short, with 13 bases between. Germline lookup yields CDR1 SGHNT and CDR2 YYREEE (reference sequence). The CDR3 loop spans 15 amino acids.

The chain uses TRBV3-1 (or the pseudogene TRBV3-2) and TRBJ2-7, with 9 bases lining up with TRBD1. Losses at the gene ends were 4 bases for V and 2 bases for J; bases not matched to a gene: 15. The CDR3 consists of 18 residues. Germline values: CDR1 LGHDT, CDR2 YNNKEL (reference sequence). This CDR3 reads CASSLPGQGTLYAYEQYF. In DNA form, the CDR3 reads TGTGCCAGCAGCCTCCCGGGACAGGGAACTCTATATGCCTACGAGCAGTACTTC.

This chain connects TRBV10-1 to TRBJ2-3, with D unresolved. V was shortened by 3 bases and J by 0 bases, with 10 bases between the two germline ends. The CDR3 sequence is 15 residues long. Per germline, CDR1 WNHNN and CDR2 SYGVQD (reference sequence). The DNA for the CDR3 is TGCGCCAGCAGTGACTCCCAGGCAAGCACAGATACGCAGTATTTT. It codes for CASSDSQASTDTQYF.

The chain is built from TRBV11-2 and TRBJ1-2; tentatively, D is TRBD1 (5 bases). The CDR3 contains 14 residues. Trimming shortened V by 1 base and J by 4 bases, and 10 bases separated the two germline ends. The germline CDR1 and CDR2 sequences are SGHAT and FQNNGV. CDR3 in DNA: TGTGCCAGCAGCTTAGCCAGGGAATCCTATGGCTACACCTTC. It translates to CASSLARESYGYTF.

Concerning this clone: Other DNA sequences in this specimen translate into the identical CDR3. CDR3: CASSFSSYGYTF. DNA of the CDR3: TGTGCCAGCAGTTTCAGTTCCTATGGCTACACCTTC. V and J are TRBV12-3 or TRBV12-4 and TRBJ1-2; D is unclear. Trimming shortened V by 3 bases and J by 4 bases, and 6 bases separated the two germline ends. The CDR3 consists of 12 residues.

The chain carries TRBV5-4 and TRBJ2-1, with D possibly being TRBD2 (5 bases). In germline, CDR1 is SGHNT, CDR2 YYREEE (reference sequence). Trimming shortened V by 1 base and J by 4 bases, and 12 bases separated the two germline ends. CDR3 size: 15 residues. The CDR3 sequence: CASSLRGSLYNEQFF. The CDR3, as DNA: TGTGCCAGCAGCTTGAGAGGGTCGCTTTACAATGAGCAGTTCTTC.

This sequence joins TRBV27 and TRBJ1-1; 11 bases are a match to TRBD1. This CDR3 region has 14 residues. V dropped 6 bases and J dropped 11; count of bases not matched to a gene: 11. Looked up from germline, CDR1 is MNHEY and CDR2 is SMNVEV (reference sequence). The CDR3 region is CASSPLGQGVWAFF. The CDR3 DNA reads TGTGCCAGCAGCCCCCTGGGACAGGGGGTATGGGCTTTCTTT.

The rearrangement uses TRBV27 and TRBJ2-2; D possibly corresponds to TRBD1 (6 bases). CDR3 length: 14 amino acids. Germline V gene data show CDR1 as MNHEY and CDR2 as SMNVEV (reference sequence). V was pared by 7 bases and J by 6 bases, with 15 bases between. CDR3 sequence reads: CASNVLGAPGELFF. CDR3 nucleotide sequence: TGTGCCAGCAACGTACTGGGGGCCCCCGGGGAGCTGTTTTTT.

This chain uses TRBV30 with TRBJ1-6; D gene unclear. Per the germline V gene, CDR1 is GTSNPN and CDR2 is SVGIG (reference sequence). V was cut by 4 bases and J by 7 bases, with 14 bases left in between. This CDR3 comprises 14 residues. Written as DNA, the CDR3 is TGTGCCTGGAAGATGTCTCTGGAGAATTCACCCCTCCACTTT. Protein sequence: CAWKMSLENSPLHF.

V and J are TRBV27 and TRBJ1-1; 8 nucleotides line up with TRBD1. Germline CDR1 MNHEY, CDR2 SMNVEV (reference sequence). With 4 bases clipped from V and 0 bases from J, the junction kept 4 bases outside the gene matches. The CDR3 totals 15 residues. CDR3 residues: CASSSRTGMNTEAFF. CDR3 in DNA: TGTGCCAGCAGTTCAAGGACAGGGATGAACACTGAAGCTTTCTTT.

This chain links TRBV20-1 with TRBJ2-1, with 8 bases aligning to TRBD2. The CDR3 has 16 amino acids. Germline CDR1 DFQATT, CDR2 SNEGSKA (reference sequence). The junction had 11 bases not matched to a gene; V was cut back by 3 bases and J by 4 bases. The CDR3 loop is CSASPSGSGRYNEQFF. The CDR3 bases are TGCAGTGCTAGTCCAAGTGGAAGCGGGAGATACAATGAGCAGTTCTTC.

Of note for this clone: The same CDR3 can be traced to other DNA sequences in this sample. This chain connects TRBV5-1 to TRBJ2-1; 11 nucleotides agree with TRBD2. Germline V lookup: CDR1 SGHRS, CDR2 YFSETQ. V gave up 5 bases and J gave up 7 bases; unmatched junction bases: 8. This CDR3 comprises 15 residues. The CDR3, as DNA: TGCGCCAGCAGATACCTAGCGGGAGGAGGGAATGAGCAGTTCTTC. Encoded protein: CASRYLAGGGNEQFF.

The genes are TRBV11-2 and TRBJ2-1; TRBD2 aligns across 9 bases. This CDR3 spans 18 amino acids. The ends lost 3 bases at V and 6 bases at J; junction bases unmatched: 15. Germline V gene sequence: CDR1 SGHAT, CDR2 FQNNGV. CDR3 bases: TGTGCCAGCAGCTTCAATCCGGGACTAGCTCCCTCCAGCAATGAGCAGTTCTTC. This sequence encodes CASSFNPGLAPSSNEQFF.